The 9 T cell receptor beta chains below all came from one sample that was sequenced in a study of cytomegalovirus exposure and HLA in healthy donors. Sequenced by immunoSEQ multiplex PCR; TCRdb stores in-frame clones only, minus some. The sample has 65,000 to 95,000 clones; about 95% are singletons. The sample comprised PBMCs. These receptor sequences come from a man aged 18 to 29 in good health and CMV-seronegative.

The chain employs TRBV6-1 and TRBJ2-7, with D unresolved. The V end was cut by 3 bases, the J end by 6 bases, with 15 bases between. The CDR3 is 14 residues long. Germline V CDR1 and CDR2: MNHNS, SASEGT. This CDR3 reads CASSDTALNPEQYF. CDR3 coding DNA: TGTGCCAGCAGTGATACAGCCTTGAACCCCGAGCAGTACTTC.

The rearrangement uses TRBV7-3 and TRBJ2-2; D gene uncertain. CDR3 length equals 15 residues. The V gene lost 5 bases and the J gene lost 0 bases, with 10 bases spanning the gap. Germline CDR1 SGHTA, CDR2 FQGTGA. Here the CDR3 DNA reads TGTGCCAGCAGCCCTCAGCGCGCGAACACCGGGGAGCTGTTTTTT. Protein sequence: CASSPQRANTGELFF.

This clone has a single count. The chain recombines TRBV27 with TRBJ2-7, with D possibly TRBD1 on 6 matching bases. Deletions cut 8 bases from V and 6 bases from J, with 11 bases between. The CDR3 extends over 11 amino acids. Germline V gene lookup returns CDR1 MNHEY and CDR2 SMNVEV (reference sequence). CDR3 sequence: CASLLGGEQYF. The CDR3 DNA reads TGTGCCAGCCTCTTAGGGGGCGAGCAGTACTTC.

The chain uses TRBV19 and TRBJ1-2; D is unresolved. Germline CDR1 and CDR2: LNHDA and SQIVND (reference sequence). V lost 7 bases and J 0 bases, leaving 12 bases between the germline ends. The CDR3 contains 14 residues. This CDR3 is CASKNSRSNYGYTF. The CDR3 bases are TGTGCCAGTAAGAACAGTCGCTCTAACTATGGCTACACCTTC.

This chain uses TRBV18 with TRBJ1-2; D not certain. This CDR3 comprises 16 residues. CDR1 and CDR2 (germline): KGHSH, LQKENI. V gave up 2 bases and J gave up 8 bases, with 21 bases separating them. In nucleotides, the CDR3 is TGTGCCAGCTCACCAAGTCCCTCCCGCAGGTCCGACGGCTACACCTTC. It codes for CASSPSPSRRSDGYTF.

The chain carries TRBV30 and TRBJ1-2, with D unclear. V was clipped by 2 bases and J by 3 bases, with 19 bases between them. CDR3 length: 16 amino acids. Germline loops: CDR1 GTSNPN, CDR2 SVGIG (reference sequence). This CDR3 reads CAWSTSRLYVDYGYTF. The CDR3 DNA reads as TGTGCCTGGAGTACCTCGCGACTGTACGTCGACTATGGCTACACCTTC.

The rearrangement joins TRBV6-1 to TRBJ2-5, with D possibly TRBD1 on 5 matching bases. Per the germline V gene, CDR1 is MNHNS and CDR2 is SASEGT. The CDR3 has 16 amino acids. Trimming left V 2 bases short and J 3 bases short, with 16 bases between. The chain's CDR3 is CASSERGRAAEETQYF. Here the CDR3 DNA reads TGTGCCAGCAGTGAAAGGGGTAGGGCAGCCGAAGAGACCCAGTACTTC.

In this sample, this clone turned up once. This chain uses TRBV5-1 with TRBJ2-7; 7 nucleotides line up with TRBD1. Trimming cost V 3 bases and J 4 bases; bases outside gene matches: 10. The CDR3 extends over 15 amino acids. Germline V lookup: CDR1 SGHRS, CDR2 YFSETQ. The CDR3 region has the DNA TGCGCCAGCAGCTCATGGGACAGCAACACTTACGAGCAGTACTTC. Translated: CASSSWDSNTYEQYF.

The V gene is TRBV2, the J gene TRBJ1-2; 7 bases match TRBD1. The junction had 10 bases not matched to a gene; V was cut back by 3 bases and J by 9 bases. CDR3 size: 14 residues. Germline CDR1 reads SNHLY; CDR2 reads FYNNEI. The CDR3 region is CASSDSTGSPSYTF. CDR3 coding DNA: TGTGCCAGCAGTGATTCGACAGGGTCTCCGAGCTACACCTTC.